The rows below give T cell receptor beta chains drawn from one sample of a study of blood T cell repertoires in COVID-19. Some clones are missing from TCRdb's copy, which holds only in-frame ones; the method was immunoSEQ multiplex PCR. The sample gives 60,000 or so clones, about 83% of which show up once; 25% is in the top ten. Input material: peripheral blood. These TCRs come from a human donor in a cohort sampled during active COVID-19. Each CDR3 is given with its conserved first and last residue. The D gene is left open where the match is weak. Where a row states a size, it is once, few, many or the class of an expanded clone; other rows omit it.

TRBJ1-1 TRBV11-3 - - CASSPWTDGGNTEAFF TGTGCCAGCAGCCCCTGGACAGACGGCGGGAACACTGAAGCTTTCTTT
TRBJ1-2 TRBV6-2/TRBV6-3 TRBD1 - CASSYLGQGAPDYGYTF TGTGCCAGCAGTTATCTAGGGCAGGGGGCGCCGGACTATGGCTACACCTTC
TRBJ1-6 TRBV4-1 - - CASSQDSNSPLHF TGCGCCAGCAGCCAAGATAGTAATTCACCCCTCCACTTT
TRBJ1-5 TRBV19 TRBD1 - CASSSDRVEKQPQHF TGTGCCAGTAGTTCGGACAGGGTTGAAAAACAGCCCCAGCATTTT
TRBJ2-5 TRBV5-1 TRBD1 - CASSLDGRQGGETQYF TGCGCCAGCAGCTTGGACGGGAGACAGGGGGGAGAGACCCAGTACTTC
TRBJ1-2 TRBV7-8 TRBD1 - CASSLQGGANYGYTF TGTGCCAGCAGCTTACAAGGGGGCGCAAACTATGGCTACACCTTC
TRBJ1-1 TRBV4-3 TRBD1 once CASSHNRGTEAFF TGCGCCAGCAGCCATAACAGGGGCACTGAAGCTTTCTTT
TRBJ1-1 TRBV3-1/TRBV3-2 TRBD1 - CATAGTGHRGEAFF TGTGCCACCGCCGGGACAGGGCACCGGGGTGAAGCTTTCTTT
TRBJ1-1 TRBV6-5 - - CASSYDRLNTEAFF TGTGCCAGCAGTTACGACAGGTTGAACACTGAAGCTTTCTTT
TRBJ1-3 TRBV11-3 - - CASSINSGNTIYF TGTGCCAGCAGTATAAACTCTGGAAACACCATATATTTT
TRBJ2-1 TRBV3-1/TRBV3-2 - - CASSPGGARAYNEQFF TGTGCCAGCAGCCCAGGCGGGGCCCGCGCCTACAATGAGCAGTTCTTC
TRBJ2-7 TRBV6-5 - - CASSYHQTSRGYEQYF TGTGCCAGCAGTTATCACCAGACATCCAGGGGCTACGAGCAGTACTTC